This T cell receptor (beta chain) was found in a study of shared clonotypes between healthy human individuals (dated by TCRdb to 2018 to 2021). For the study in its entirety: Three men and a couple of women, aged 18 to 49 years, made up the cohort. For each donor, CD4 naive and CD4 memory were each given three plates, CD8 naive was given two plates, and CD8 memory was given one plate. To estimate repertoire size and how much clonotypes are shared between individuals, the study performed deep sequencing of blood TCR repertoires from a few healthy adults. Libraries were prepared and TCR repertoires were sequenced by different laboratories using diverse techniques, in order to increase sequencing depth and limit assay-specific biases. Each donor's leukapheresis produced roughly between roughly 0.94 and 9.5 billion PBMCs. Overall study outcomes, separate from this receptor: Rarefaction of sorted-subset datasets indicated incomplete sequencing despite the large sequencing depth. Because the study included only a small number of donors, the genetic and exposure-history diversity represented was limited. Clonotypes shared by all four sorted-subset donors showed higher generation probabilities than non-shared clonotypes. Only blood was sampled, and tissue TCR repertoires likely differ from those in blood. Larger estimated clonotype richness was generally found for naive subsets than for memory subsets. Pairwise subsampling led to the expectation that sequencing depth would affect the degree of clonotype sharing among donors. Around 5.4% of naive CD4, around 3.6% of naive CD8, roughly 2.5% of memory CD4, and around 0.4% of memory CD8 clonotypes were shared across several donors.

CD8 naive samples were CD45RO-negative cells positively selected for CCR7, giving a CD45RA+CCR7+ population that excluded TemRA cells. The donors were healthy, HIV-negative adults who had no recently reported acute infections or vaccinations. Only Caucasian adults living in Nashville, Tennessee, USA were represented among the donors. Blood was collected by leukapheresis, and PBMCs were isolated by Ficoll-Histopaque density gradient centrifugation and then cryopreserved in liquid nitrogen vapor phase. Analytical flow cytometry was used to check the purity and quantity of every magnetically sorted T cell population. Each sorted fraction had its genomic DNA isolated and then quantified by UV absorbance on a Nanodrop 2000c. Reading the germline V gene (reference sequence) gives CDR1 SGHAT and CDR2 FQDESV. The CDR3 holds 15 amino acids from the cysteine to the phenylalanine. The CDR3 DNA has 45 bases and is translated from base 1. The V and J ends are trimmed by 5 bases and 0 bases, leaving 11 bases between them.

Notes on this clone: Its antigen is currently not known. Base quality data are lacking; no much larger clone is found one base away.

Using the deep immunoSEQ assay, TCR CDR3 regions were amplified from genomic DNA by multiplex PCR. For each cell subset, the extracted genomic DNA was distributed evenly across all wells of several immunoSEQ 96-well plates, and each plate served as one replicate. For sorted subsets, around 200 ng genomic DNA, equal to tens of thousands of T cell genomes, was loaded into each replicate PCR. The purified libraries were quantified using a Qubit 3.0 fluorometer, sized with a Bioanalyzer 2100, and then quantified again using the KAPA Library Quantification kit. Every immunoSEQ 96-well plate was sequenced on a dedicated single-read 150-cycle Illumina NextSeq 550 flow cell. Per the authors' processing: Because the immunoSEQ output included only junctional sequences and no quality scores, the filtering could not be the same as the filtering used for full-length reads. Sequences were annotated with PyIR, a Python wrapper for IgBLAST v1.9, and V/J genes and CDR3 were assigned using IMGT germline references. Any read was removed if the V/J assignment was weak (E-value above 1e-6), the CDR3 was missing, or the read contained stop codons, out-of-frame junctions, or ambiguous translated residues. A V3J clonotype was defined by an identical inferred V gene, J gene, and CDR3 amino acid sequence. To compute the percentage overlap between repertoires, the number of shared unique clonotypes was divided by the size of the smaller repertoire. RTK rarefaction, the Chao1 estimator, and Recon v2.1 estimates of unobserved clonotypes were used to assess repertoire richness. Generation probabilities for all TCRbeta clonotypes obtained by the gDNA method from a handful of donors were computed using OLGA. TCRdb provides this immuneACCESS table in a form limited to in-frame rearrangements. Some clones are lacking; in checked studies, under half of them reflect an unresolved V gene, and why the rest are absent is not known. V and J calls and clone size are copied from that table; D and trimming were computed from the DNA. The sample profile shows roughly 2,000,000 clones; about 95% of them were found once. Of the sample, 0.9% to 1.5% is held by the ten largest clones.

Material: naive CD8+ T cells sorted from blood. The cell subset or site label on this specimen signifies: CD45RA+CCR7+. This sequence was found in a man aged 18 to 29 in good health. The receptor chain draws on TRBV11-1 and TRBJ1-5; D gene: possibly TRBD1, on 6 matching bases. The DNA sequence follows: TGTGCCAGCAGCCCGGACAGTTATAGCAATCAGCCCCAGCATTTT. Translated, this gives CASSPDSYSNQPQHF.